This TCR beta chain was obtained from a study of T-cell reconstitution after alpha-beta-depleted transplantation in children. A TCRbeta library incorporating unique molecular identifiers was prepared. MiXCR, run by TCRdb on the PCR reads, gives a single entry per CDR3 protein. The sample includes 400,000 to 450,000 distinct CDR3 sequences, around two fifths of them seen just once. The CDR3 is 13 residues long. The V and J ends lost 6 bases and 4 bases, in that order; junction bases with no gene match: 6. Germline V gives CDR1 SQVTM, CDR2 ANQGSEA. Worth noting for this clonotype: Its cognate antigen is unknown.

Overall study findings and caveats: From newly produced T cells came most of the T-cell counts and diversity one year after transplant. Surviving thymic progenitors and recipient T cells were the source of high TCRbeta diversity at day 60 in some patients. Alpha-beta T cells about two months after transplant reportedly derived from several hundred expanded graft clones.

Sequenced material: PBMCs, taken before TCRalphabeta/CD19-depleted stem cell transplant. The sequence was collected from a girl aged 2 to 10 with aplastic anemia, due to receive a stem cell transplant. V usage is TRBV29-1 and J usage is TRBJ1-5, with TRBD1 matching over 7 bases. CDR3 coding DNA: TGCAGCGTAAGAGACAGGGATAATCAGCCCCAGCATTTT. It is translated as CSVRDRDNQPQHF.